These 3 T cell receptor beta chains came from one sample sequenced in a study of chemoradiotherapy in HPV16-positive cancers. Method: immunoSEQ multiplex PCR; TCRdb's copy keeps in-frame clones and lacks some. The table records 4,500 to 6,000 clones, 76% of them present only once. The specimen was obtained from a patient who underwent chemoradiotherapy. The receptors stem from a human donor with HPV-associated anogenital cancer.

V and J are TRBV29-1 and TRBJ2-2; 7 bases agree with TRBD1. The CDR3 runs to 14 residues. The trim removed 3 bases at V and 2 bases at J, leaving 3 bases unmatched. Looked up from germline, CDR1 is SQVTM and CDR2 is ANQGSEA. CDR3 sequence reads: CSVDRDSNTGELFF. The CDR3 nucleotides are TGCAGCGTTGACCGGGACAGTAACACCGGGGAGCTGTTTTTT.

This chain links TRBV11-3 with TRBJ1-4, with no clear D. This CDR3 contains 15 residues. V lost 5 bases and J 7 bases, leaving 17 bases between the germline ends. CDR1 and CDR2 from the germline V gene are SGHNT and YENEEA. The CDR3 DNA follows: TGTGCCAGCAGCGCGAGTATCGGACTGGGTGAAAAACTGTTTTTT. Protein sequence: CASSASIGLGEKLFF. Full variable domain (rest looked up from reference TRBV11-3 and TRBJ1-4): EAGVVQSPRYKIIEKKQPVAFWCNPISGHNTLYWYLQNLGQGPELLIRYENEEAVDDSQLPKDRFSAERLKGVDSTLKIQPAELGDSAVYLCASSASIGLGEKLFFGSGTQLSVL.

This clone was recorded only once. The chain couples TRBV10-3 to TRBJ2-2; 14 bases align to TRBD2. With V trimmed by 2 bases and J by 7 bases, 3 bases remained unmatched. The CDR3 covers 16 residues. Germline values: CDR1 ENHRY, CDR2 SYGVKD. CDR3 DNA sequence: TGTGCCATCAGTGAGGGGACTAGCGGGAGTATCGGGGAGCTGTTTTTT. This encodes CAISEGTSGSIGELFF.